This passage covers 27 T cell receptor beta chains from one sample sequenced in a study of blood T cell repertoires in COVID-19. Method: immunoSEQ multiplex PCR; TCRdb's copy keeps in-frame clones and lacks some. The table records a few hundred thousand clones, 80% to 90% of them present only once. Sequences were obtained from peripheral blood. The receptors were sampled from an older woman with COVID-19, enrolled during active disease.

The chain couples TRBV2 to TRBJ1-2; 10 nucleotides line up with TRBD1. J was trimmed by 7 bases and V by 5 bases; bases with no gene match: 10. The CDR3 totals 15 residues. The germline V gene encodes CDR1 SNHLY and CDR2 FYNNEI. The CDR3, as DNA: TGTGCCAGCAGTCCAACCACCGGGACAGGGGCTGGCTACACCTTC. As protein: CASSPTTGTGAGYTF.

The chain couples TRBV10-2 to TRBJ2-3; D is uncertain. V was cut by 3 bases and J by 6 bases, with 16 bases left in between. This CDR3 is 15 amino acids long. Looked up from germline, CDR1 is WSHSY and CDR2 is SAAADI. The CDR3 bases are TGCGCCAGCAGTGAAGGTTTCGTGACTGGGGATACGCAGTATTTT. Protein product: CASSEGFVTGDTQYF.

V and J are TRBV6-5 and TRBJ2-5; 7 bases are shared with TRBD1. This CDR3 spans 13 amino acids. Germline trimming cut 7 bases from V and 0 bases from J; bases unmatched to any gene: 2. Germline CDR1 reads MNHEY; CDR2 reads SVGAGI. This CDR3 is CASKDRDQETQYF. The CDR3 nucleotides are TGTGCCAGCAAAGACAGGGACCAAGAGACCCAGTACTTC.

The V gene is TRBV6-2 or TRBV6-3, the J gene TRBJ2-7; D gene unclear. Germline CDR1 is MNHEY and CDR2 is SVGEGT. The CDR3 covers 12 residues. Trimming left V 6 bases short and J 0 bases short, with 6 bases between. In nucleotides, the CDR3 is TGTGCCAGCAGCCAGAGCTCCTACGAGCAGTACTTC. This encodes CASSQSSYEQYF.

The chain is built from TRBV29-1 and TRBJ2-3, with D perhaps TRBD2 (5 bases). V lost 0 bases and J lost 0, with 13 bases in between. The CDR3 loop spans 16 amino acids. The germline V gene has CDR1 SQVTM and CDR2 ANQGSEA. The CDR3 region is CSVEEIRRRSTDTQYF. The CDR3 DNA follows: TGCAGCGTTGAAGAAATAAGGAGGAGAAGCACAGATACGCAGTATTTT.

The DNA for the CDR3 is TGTGCCAGCAGTACATGGACTCCGAATCAGCCCCAGCATTTT. Protein sequence: CASSTWTPNQPQHF. The rearrangement links TRBV6-2 or TRBV6-3 to TRBJ1-5, with D uncertain. The CDR3 extends over 14 amino acids. With 5 bases removed from V and 4 bases from J, the gap between germline ends came to 12 bases. Germline-derived CDR1 and CDR2 are MNHEY and SVGEGT.

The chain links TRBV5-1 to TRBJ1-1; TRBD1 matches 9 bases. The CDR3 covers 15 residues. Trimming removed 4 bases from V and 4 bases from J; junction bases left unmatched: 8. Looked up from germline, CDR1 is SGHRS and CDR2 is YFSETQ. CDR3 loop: CASSRPEQGATEAFF. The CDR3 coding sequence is TGCGCCAGCAGCCGTCCCGAACAGGGGGCCACTGAAGCTTTCTTT.

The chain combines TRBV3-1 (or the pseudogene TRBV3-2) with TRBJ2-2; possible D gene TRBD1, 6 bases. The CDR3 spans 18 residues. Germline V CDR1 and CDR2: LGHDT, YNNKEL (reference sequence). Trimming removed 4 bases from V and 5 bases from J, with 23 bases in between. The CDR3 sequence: CASSLAMGYREWTGELFF. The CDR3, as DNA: TGTGCCAGCAGCCTTGCTATGGGGTACAGGGAGTGGACCGGGGAGCTGTTTTTT.

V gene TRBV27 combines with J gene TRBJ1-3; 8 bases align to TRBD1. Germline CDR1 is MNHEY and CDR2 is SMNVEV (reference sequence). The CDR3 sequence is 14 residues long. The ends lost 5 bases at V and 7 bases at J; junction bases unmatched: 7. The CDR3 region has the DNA TGTGCCAGCAGTCTCGGGACAGGTGCGAACACCATATATTTT. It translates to CASSLGTGANTIYF.

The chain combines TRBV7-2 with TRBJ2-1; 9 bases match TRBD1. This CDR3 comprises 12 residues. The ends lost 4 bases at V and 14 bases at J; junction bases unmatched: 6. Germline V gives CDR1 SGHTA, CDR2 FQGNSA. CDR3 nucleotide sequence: TGTGCCAGCAGCTCGGGACAGGGCTTGAAGTTCTTC. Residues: CASSSGQGLKFF.

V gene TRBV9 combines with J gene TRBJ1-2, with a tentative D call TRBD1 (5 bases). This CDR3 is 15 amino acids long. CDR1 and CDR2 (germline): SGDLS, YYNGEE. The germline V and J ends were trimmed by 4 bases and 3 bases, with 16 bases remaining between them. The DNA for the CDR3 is TGTGCCAGCAGCCCGAGGGGAGGACGGGACTATGGCTACACCTTC. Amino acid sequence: CASSPRGGRDYGYTF.

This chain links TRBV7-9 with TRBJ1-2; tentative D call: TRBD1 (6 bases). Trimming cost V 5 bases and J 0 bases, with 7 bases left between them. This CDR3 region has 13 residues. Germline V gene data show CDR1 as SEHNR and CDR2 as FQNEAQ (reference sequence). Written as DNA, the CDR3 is TGTGCCAGCAGCCGGGACACTAACTATGGCTACACCTTC. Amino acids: CASSRDTNYGYTF.

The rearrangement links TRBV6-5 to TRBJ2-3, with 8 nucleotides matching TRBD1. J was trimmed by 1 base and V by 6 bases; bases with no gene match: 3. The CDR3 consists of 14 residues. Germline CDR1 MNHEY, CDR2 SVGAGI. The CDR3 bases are TGTGCCAGCAGGGACAGGGCCGGCACAGATACGCAGTATTTT. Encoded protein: CASRDRAGTDTQYF.

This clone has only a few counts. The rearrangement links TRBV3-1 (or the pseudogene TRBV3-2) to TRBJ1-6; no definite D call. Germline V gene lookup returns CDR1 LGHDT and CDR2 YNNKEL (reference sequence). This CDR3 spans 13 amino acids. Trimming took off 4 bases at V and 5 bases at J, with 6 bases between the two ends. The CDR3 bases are TGTGCCAGCAGCCTTGTCGATAATTCACCCCTCCACTTT. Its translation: CASSLVDNSPLHF.

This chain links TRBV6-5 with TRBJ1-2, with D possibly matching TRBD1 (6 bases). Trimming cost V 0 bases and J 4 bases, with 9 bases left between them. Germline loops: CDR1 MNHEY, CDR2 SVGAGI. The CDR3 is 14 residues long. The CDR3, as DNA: TGTGCCAGCAGTTACTCCAGGGGTCGCTATGGCTACACCTTC. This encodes CASSYSRGRYGYTF.

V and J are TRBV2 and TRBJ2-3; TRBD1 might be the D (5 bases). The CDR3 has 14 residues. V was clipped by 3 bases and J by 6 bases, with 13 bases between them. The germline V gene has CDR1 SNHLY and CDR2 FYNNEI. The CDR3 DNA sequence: TGTGCCAGCAGTGACAGGGTCAGTCCGGATACGCAGTATTTT. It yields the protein CASSDRVSPDTQYF.

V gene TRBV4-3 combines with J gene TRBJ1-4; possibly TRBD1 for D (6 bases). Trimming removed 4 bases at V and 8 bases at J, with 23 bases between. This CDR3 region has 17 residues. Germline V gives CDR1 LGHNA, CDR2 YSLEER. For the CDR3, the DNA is TGCGCCAGCAGCCCTAACCCAAGACAGGCCCGGTCCGAAAAACTGTTTTTT. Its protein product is CASSPNPRQARSEKLFF.

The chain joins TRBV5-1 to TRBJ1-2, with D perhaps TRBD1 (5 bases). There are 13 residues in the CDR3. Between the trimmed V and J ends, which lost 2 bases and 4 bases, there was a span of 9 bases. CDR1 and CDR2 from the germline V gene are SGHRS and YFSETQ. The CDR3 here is CASSFPDSYGYTF. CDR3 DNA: TGCGCCAGCAGCTTTCCCGACAGCTATGGCTACACCTTC.

The CDR3: CASRPSGYGNTEAFF. CDR3 coding DNA: TGTGCCAGTAGACCATCGGGGTATGGGAACACTGAAGCTTTCTTT. The V and J genes are TRBV19 and TRBJ1-1; no reliable D call. The CDR3 is 15 residues long. Germline V gives CDR1 LNHDA, CDR2 SQIVND (reference sequence). Trimming removed 6 bases from V and 1 base from J, with 15 bases in between.

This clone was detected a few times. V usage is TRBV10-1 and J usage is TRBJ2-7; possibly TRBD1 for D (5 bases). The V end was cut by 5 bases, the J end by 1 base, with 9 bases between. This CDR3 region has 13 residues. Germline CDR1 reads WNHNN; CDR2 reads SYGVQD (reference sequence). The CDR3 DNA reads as TGCGCCAGCAGTATTGGGGCATCCTACGAGCAGTACTTC. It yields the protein CASSIGASYEQYF.

In DNA, the CDR3 is TGTGCCAGTAGTAAGACAGGGAACACTGAAGCTTTCTTT. Amino acid sequence: CASSKTGNTEAFF. The chain combines TRBV19 with TRBJ1-1; D is possibly TRBD1 (6 bases). The V gene's germline CDR1 is LNHDA and CDR2 SQIVND (reference sequence). Between the trimmed V and J ends, which lost 4 bases and 1 base, there was a span of 7 bases. The CDR3 extends over 13 amino acids.

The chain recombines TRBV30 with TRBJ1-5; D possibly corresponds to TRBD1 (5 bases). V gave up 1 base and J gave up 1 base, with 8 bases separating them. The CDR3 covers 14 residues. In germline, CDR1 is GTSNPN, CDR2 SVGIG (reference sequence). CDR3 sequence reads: CAWSGQWSNQPQHF. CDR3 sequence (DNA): TGTGCCTGGAGTGGACAGTGGAGCAATCAGCCCCAGCATTTT.

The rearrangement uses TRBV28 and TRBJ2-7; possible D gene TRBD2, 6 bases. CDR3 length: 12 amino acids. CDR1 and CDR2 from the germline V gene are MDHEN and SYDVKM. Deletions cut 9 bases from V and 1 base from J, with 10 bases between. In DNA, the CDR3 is TGTGCCAGTCTCCGGGGGTCCTACGAGCAGTACTTC. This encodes CASLRGSYEQYF.

CDR3: CASSVDQGTQPQHF. The CDR3 coding sequence is TGTGCCAGCAGCGTAGATCAGGGGACTCAGCCCCAGCATTTT. The chain employs TRBV9 and TRBJ1-5; D may be TRBD1 (6 bases). CDR1 SGDLS and CDR2 YYNGEE come from the germline V gene. With 0 bases removed from V and 6 bases from J, the gap between germline ends came to 10 bases. There are 14 residues in the CDR3.

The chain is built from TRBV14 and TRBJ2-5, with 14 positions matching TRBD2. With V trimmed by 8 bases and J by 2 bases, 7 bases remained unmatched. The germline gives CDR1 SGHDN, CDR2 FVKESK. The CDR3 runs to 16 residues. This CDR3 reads CASARLAGGDQETQYF. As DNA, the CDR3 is TGTGCCAGCGCCCGACTAGCGGGGGGGGATCAAGAGACCCAGTACTTC.

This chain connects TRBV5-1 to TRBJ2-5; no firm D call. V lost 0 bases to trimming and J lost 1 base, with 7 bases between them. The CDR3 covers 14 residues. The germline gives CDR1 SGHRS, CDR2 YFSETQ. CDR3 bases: TGCGCCAGCAGCTTGGTACTAACCCAAGAGACCCAGTACTTC. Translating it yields CASSLVLTQETQYF.

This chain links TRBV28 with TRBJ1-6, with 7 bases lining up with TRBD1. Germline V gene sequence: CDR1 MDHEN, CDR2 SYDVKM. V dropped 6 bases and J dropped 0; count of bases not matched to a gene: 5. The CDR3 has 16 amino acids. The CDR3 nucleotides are TGTGCCAGCAGGCCCAGGGGGAGCTCCTATAATTCACCCCTCCACTTT. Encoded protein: CASRPRGSSYNSPLHF.